The 26 T cell receptor beta chains reported below all come from one sample, sequenced in a study of OX40 agonist ivuxolimab in advanced cancers. Using immunoSEQ multiplex PCR, the repertoire was profiled, and TCRdb retains in-frame clones only, with some absent. The data contain about 100,000 clones, roughly 88% of them singletons. The input for sequencing was CD4+ or CD8+ T cells sorted from blood, taken in a trial of the OX40 agonist ivuxolimab. The source is an adult with an advanced solid tumor such as melanoma, head and neck, liver or kidney cancer.

In this sample, this clone turned up once. The V gene is TRBV5-1, the J gene TRBJ2-3; either TRBD1 or TRBD2 may fit D (6 bases each). Germline V gene lookup returns CDR1 SGHRS and CDR2 YFSETQ. V was shortened by 5 bases and J by 0 bases, with 16 bases between the two germline ends. The CDR3 sequence is 16 residues long. The CDR3 DNA sequence: TGCGCCAGCAGTCAGGAGGGCAGGGGAAGCACAGATACGCAGTATTTT. Translated, it gives CASSQEGRGSTDTQYF.

CDR3 DNA: TGTGCCATCAGTGAGTCTAGGACAGGGTGGGGGCAAGAGACCCAGTACTTC. Its translation: CAISESRTGWGQETQYF. The chain carries TRBV10-3 and TRBJ2-5; TRBD1 matches 8 bases. The germline V gene encodes CDR1 ENHRY and CDR2 SYGVKD. V shed 0 bases and J 2 bases; nucleotides not matched to a gene: 8. This CDR3 has 17 residues.

The chain has TRBV10-3 and TRBJ1-2; 7 bases match TRBD1. V lost 4 bases, J lost 4 bases, and 6 bases stayed unmatched. Germline values: CDR1 ENHRY, CDR2 SYGVKD. CDR3 length equals 14 residues. The CDR3 spells CAISGGEGAYGYTF. The DNA for the CDR3 is TGTGCCATCAGTGGCGGGGAGGGGGCCTATGGCTACACCTTC.

The chain uses TRBV28 and TRBJ1-6; TRBD1 aligns across 7 bases. The germline V gene encodes CDR1 MDHEN and CDR2 SYDVKM. With V trimmed by 8 bases and J by 5 bases, 15 bases remained unmatched. The CDR3 length is 17 residues. The CDR3 nucleotides are TGTGCCAGCCGCCGAGACAGGGCATCTACTGATAATTCACCCCTCCACTTT. It codes for CASRRDRASTDNSPLHF.

The CDR3 loop reads CASSQEGVPGWEKLFF. As DNA, the CDR3 is TGCGCCAGCAGCCAAGAAGGAGTCCCGGGTTGGGAAAAACTGTTTTTT. V is TRBV4-3 and J is TRBJ1-4, with D uncertain. The germline V and J ends were trimmed by 0 bases and 8 bases, with 16 bases remaining between them. The germline CDR1 and CDR2 sequences are LGHNA and YSLEER. The CDR3 length is 16 residues.

The J gene is TRBJ2-1, the V gene TRBV7-2; TRBD1 aligns across 7 bases. The ends lost 6 bases at V and 0 bases at J; junction bases unmatched: 8. CDR3 length: 16 residues. CDR1 SGHTA and CDR2 FQGNSA come from the germline V gene. The CDR3 sequence: CASSRDRQSSYNEQFF. CDR3 DNA: TGTGCCAGCAGTCGGGACAGACAAAGCTCCTACAATGAGCAGTTCTTC.

The chain joins TRBV14 to TRBJ2-1, with 9 positions matching TRBD1. Trimming cost V 2 bases and J 13 bases; bases outside gene matches: 6. Germline CDR1 is SGHDN and CDR2 is FVKESK. This CDR3 is built from 13 residues. CDR3 bases: TGTGCCAGCAGCCAATTCGGACAGGGGACACAGTTCTTC. Amino acid sequence: CASSQFGQGTQFF.

The V and J genes are TRBV10-3 and TRBJ1-4; perhaps TRBD1 as D (5 bases). Trimming pared 4 bases from V and 6 bases from J, leaving 9 bases between. Germline CDR1 is ENHRY and CDR2 is SYGVKD. The length of the CDR3 is 13 residues. The CDR3 bases are TGTGCCATCAGTGGGGGGTGGCATGAAAAACTGTTTTTT. Amino acids: CAISGGWHEKLFF.

The chain couples TRBV9 to TRBJ2-5; the match to TRBD2 covers 12 bases. The CDR3 sequence is 17 residues long. J gave up 0 bases and V 3 bases, and 6 bases lay outside the gene matches. Germline-derived CDR1 and CDR2 are SGDLS and YYNGEE. The CDR3 nucleotides are TGTGCCAGCAGCGGCGGAGGGACTAGCGGGCACCAAGAGACCCAGTACTTC. Amino acids: CASSGGGTSGHQETQYF.

The chain couples TRBV10-3 to TRBJ2-3, with TRBD1 identical over 11 bases. The V gene's germline CDR1 is ENHRY and CDR2 SYGVKD. Trimming cost V 6 bases and J 6 bases; bases outside gene matches: 8. The CDR3 is made up of 15 amino acids. CDR3 nucleotides: TGTGCCATCAGGGGGGGACAGGGGGACTACGATACGCAGTATTTT. This codes for CAIRGGQGDYDTQYF.

V usage is TRBV2 and J usage is TRBJ1-2, with 11 bases lining up with TRBD1. CDR1 and CDR2 (germline): SNHLY, FYNNEI. J gave up 2 bases and V 4 bases, and 3 bases lay outside the gene matches. CDR3 length: 15 amino acids. The DNA for the CDR3 is TGTGCCAGCAGTGCCGGACAGGGGGCGAACTATGGCTACACCTTC. Amino acids: CASSAGQGANYGYTF. The complete variable domain, with remaining parts taken from reference TRBV2 and TRBJ1-2, reads EPEVTQTPSHQVTQMGQEVILRCVPISNHLYFYWYRQILGQKVEFLVSFYNNEISEKSEIFDDQFSVERPDGSNFTLKIRSTKLEDSAMYFCASSAGQGANYGYTFGSGTRLTVV.

The rearrangement links TRBV18 to TRBJ1-5, with D possibly TRBD1 on 5 matching bases. This CDR3 is built from 17 residues. Per the germline V gene, CDR1 is KGHSH and CDR2 is LQKENI. The V gene lost 0 bases and the J gene lost 0 bases, with 12 bases spanning the gap. CDR3 region: CASSPPNHGASNQPQHF. DNA for the CDR3: TGTGCCAGCTCACCACCTAACCACGGGGCTAGCAATCAGCCCCAGCATTTT.

The chain carries TRBV28 and TRBJ1-5, with a tentative D call TRBD1 (5 bases). Germline V lookup: CDR1 MDHEN, CDR2 SYDVKM. Trimming took off 8 bases at V and 2 bases at J, with 19 bases between the two ends. This CDR3 has 16 amino acids. This CDR3 reads CASGGIGQGGNQPQHF. CDR3 nucleotide sequence: TGTGCCAGCGGGGGGATCGGGCAGGGCGGCAATCAGCCCCAGCATTTT.

The CDR3 here is CASSLGASGSRYEQYF. The CDR3 DNA reads TGTGCCAGCAGCTTAGGGGCTAGCGGGAGTCGGTACGAGCAGTACTTC. The chain uses TRBV7-2 and TRBJ2-7, with 10 bases matching TRBD2. This CDR3 region has 16 residues. CDR1 SGHTA and CDR2 FQGNSA come from the germline V gene. V trimming: 1 base; J trimming: 4 bases; junction bases outside the gene matches: 7.

CDR3: CARSLVRCWAKNIQYF. The CDR3 nucleotides read TGTGCCAGAAGCTTGGTCCGGTGCTGGGCCAAAAACATTCAGTACTTC. This chain links TRBV5-3 with TRBJ2-4; unclear D gene. TRBV5-3 has ORF status, its function being uncertain. The CDR3 runs to 16 residues. V dropped 0 bases and J dropped 1 base, with 11 bases sitting between them.

The chain is built from TRBV27 and TRBJ1-2; D might be TRBD1 (6 bases). Trimming removed 1 base at V and 5 bases at J, with 14 bases between. Germline CDR1 and CDR2: MNHEY and SMNVEV (reference sequence). The CDR3 has 15 amino acids. The CDR3 sequence is CASSLFPGAKYGYTF. The DNA for the CDR3 is TGTGCCAGCAGTTTATTCCCGGGGGCGAAATATGGCTACACCTTC.

The rearrangement links TRBV5-4 to TRBJ1-1; 7 nucleotides line up with TRBD1. This CDR3 has 14 amino acids. V gave up 3 bases and J gave up 1 base; unmatched junction bases: 3. Looked up from germline, CDR1 is SGHNT and CDR2 is YYREEE (reference sequence). The CDR3 coding sequence is TGTGCCAGCAGCTCGACAGGGAGGAACACTGAAGCTTTCTTT. It yields the protein CASSSTGRNTEAFF.

This CDR3 reads CASSSPDRDFYGYTF. As DNA, the CDR3 is TGTGCCAGCAGCTCACCAGACAGGGATTTCTATGGCTACACCTTC. V and J are TRBV7-2 and TRBJ1-2; TRBD1 aligns across 7 bases. With 4 bases clipped from V and 4 bases from J, the junction kept 9 bases outside the gene matches. CDR1 is SGHTA and CDR2 is FQGNSA in the germline V gene. The CDR3 has 15 amino acids.

In the case of this clone: Other DNA variants within this sample encode the same CDR3. This sequence joins TRBV18 and TRBJ2-5; D possibly corresponds to TRBD2 (5 bases). Trimming left V 1 base short and J 1 base short, with 10 bases between. The V gene's germline CDR1 is KGHSH and CDR2 LQKENI. This CDR3 region has 15 residues. This CDR3 reads CASSPRAGSQETQYF. CDR3 sequence (DNA): TGTGCCAGCTCACCACGGGCGGGTAGCCAAGAGACCCAGTACTTC.

This sequence joins TRBV6-5 and TRBJ1-1; D is ambiguous. There are 14 residues in the CDR3. CDR1 MNHEY and CDR2 SVGAGI come from the germline V gene. Trimming stripped 3 bases from V and 5 bases from J, with 13 bases between. The chain's CDR3 is CASSYKDFYTEAFF. CDR3 nucleotide sequence: TGTGCCAGCAGTTATAAGGATTTTTATACTGAAGCTTTCTTT.

The chain combines TRBV7-9 with TRBJ2-7; D possibly uses TRBD1 or TRBD2 (5 bases each). CDR1 is SEHNR, CDR2 FQNEAQ, per germline (reference sequence). V lost 5 bases, J lost 0 bases, and 11 bases lay in between. This CDR3 is 14 amino acids long. Here the CDR3 DNA reads TGTGCCAGCAGCGGGAATGGGGGCTCCTACGAGCAGTACTTC. Residues: CASSGNGGSYEQYF.

This clone was detected only a few times. The same CDR3 arises from other DNA sequences in this sample as well. The J gene is TRBJ2-2, the V gene TRBV18, with 9 positions matching TRBD1. This CDR3 is built from 15 residues. The germline V gene encodes CDR1 KGHSH and CDR2 LQKENI. The junction had 6 bases not matched to a gene; V was cut back by 6 bases and J by 4 bases. The chain's CDR3 is CASSRTGVTTGELFF. CDR3 in DNA: TGTGCCAGCTCCAGGACAGGGGTGACCACCGGGGAGCTGTTTTTT.

The gene calls are TRBV9 and TRBJ2-2, with 8 bases identical to TRBD2. Per germline, CDR1 SGDLS and CDR2 YYNGEE. Trimming took 4 bases from V and 0 from J; bases not matched to a gene: 11. This CDR3 has 18 amino acids. CDR3 sequence (DNA): TGTGCCAGCAGCTCCCATCCTCCGGGACTAGCGAACACCGGGGAGCTGTTTTTT. Its translation: CASSSHPPGLANTGELFF.

The V gene is TRBV7-2, the J gene TRBJ2-2; TRBD1 is a possible D gene (5 bases). Deletions cut 5 bases from V and 6 bases from J, with 7 bases between. The CDR3 covers 12 residues. Germline V gene data show CDR1 as SGHTA and CDR2 as FQGNSA. The CDR3 region is CASSEGAGELFF. CDR3 nucleotide sequence: TGTGCCAGCAGCGAAGGGGCCGGGGAGCTGTTTTTT.

This chain links TRBV30 with TRBJ2-5, with a possible D match to TRBD2 (6 bases). Germline assignment: CDR1 GTSNPN and CDR2 SVGIG (reference sequence). Trimming shortened V by 4 bases and J by 3 bases, and 9 bases separated the two germline ends. The CDR3 consists of 12 residues. The CDR3 loop is CAWMRREETQYF. The CDR3 bases are TGTGCCTGGATGAGGAGGGAAGAGACCCAGTACTTC.

In nucleotides, the CDR3 is TGCAGCGTTGATGGGACAGGGGGAATTGAAGCTTTCTTT. Protein product: CSVDGTGGIEAFF. The chain uses TRBV29-1 and TRBJ1-1; 11 nucleotides match TRBD1. The V gene end was trimmed by 3 bases and the J gene end by 7 bases; junction bases not matched to a gene: 4. This CDR3 has 13 amino acids. In germline, CDR1 is SQVTM, CDR2 ANQGSEA.